These 12 T cell receptor beta chains were sequenced from one sample in a study of identical twins. TCRdb used MiXCR to reprocess the 5' RACE reads, holding one entry per CDR3 protein. The sample holds a few hundred thousand distinct CDR3 sequences, roughly 18% seen once. The sequenced material came from naive T cells sorted from blood. The receptors originated from a man aged 45 to 65 in good health.

The J gene is TRBJ1-5, the V gene TRBV12-3 or TRBV12-4; possible D gene TRBD1, 6 bases. V was pared by 3 bases and J by 7 bases, with 16 bases between. The CDR3 length is 15 residues. CDR3 sequence (DNA): TGTGCCAGCAGTTTTATGACAGGTCTTGGACAGCCCCAGCATTTT. It codes for CASSFMTGLGQPQHF.

The J gene is TRBJ1-4, the V gene TRBV5-1, with TRBD1 matching over 7 bases. V trimming: 7 bases; J trimming: 3 bases; junction bases outside the gene matches: 3. In germline, CDR1 is SGHRS, CDR2 YFSETQ. This CDR3 region has 13 residues. This CDR3 reads CASRGQSNEKLFF. CDR3 nucleotide sequence: TGCGCCAGCCGGGGACAGTCTAATGAAAAACTGTTTTTT.

V is TRBV20-1 and J is TRBJ2-1; 7 bases line up with TRBD1. The germline V gene has CDR1 DFQATT and CDR2 SNEGSKA (reference sequence). The CDR3 sequence is 16 residues long. Trimming cost V 3 bases and J 5 bases; bases outside gene matches: 13. The CDR3 sequence: CSARILDRVGDNEQFF. The DNA for the CDR3 is TGCAGTGCTAGGATACTAGACAGGGTGGGAGACAATGAGCAGTTCTTC.

This clonotype was detected ten times or more. The chain recombines TRBV29-1 with TRBJ2-7, with TRBD1 identical over 10 bases. Germline assignment: CDR1 SQVTM and CDR2 ANQGSEA. The CDR3 has 13 amino acids. Unmatched junction bases numbered 5, after V lost 4 bases and J lost 5 bases. CDR3 nucleotide sequence: TGCAGCGTTGGACAGGGGGCTTTCAACGAGCAGTACTTC. Amino acid sequence: CSVGQGAFNEQYF.

The chain is built from TRBV10-3 and TRBJ1-1, with D unresolved. V lost 0 bases to trimming and J lost 4 bases, with 12 bases between them. Germline assignment: CDR1 ENHRY and CDR2 SYGVKD. The length of the CDR3 is 15 residues. The CDR3 region is CAISESEGPSTEAFF. The CDR3 DNA is TGTGCCATCAGTGAGTCTGAGGGCCCCAGCACTGAAGCTTTCTTT.

The chain uses TRBV2 and TRBJ2-1; 9 nucleotides match TRBD2. The CDR3 runs 15 residues. Germline loops: CDR1 SNHLY, CDR2 FYNNEI. V gave up 4 bases and J gave up 7 bases; unmatched junction bases: 8. The CDR3 spells CASSVGGRVSNEQFF. The CDR3 DNA reads as TGTGCCAGCAGTGTCGGCGGGAGGGTCAGTAATGAGCAGTTCTTC.

This clonotype came up a few times. This chain uses TRBV7-2 with TRBJ1-5; TRBD1 is a possible D gene (6 bases). Germline V gene lookup returns CDR1 SGHTA and CDR2 FQGNSA. With 3 bases removed from V and 0 bases from J, the gap between germline ends came to 15 bases. The CDR3 sequence is 17 residues long. CDR3 nucleotide sequence: TGTGCCAGCAGCTTCACAGGGTGGGGGATTAGCAATCAGCCCCAGCATTTT. Translation: CASSFTGWGISNQPQHF.

This clonotype has at least ten counts. This sequence joins TRBV15 and TRBJ2-1; D is undetermined. The CDR3 loop spans 15 amino acids. Trimming cost V 0 bases and J 6 bases, with 12 bases left between them. Germline V gene data show CDR1 as LNHNV and CDR2 as YYDKDF (reference sequence). The CDR3 reads CATSREPTGFNEQFF. The DNA of the CDR3 is TGTGCCACCAGCAGAGAGCCAACCGGGTTCAATGAGCAGTTCTTC.

This clonotype was found a few times. The rearrangement joins TRBV28 to TRBJ2-7; 9 nucleotides align to TRBD1. This CDR3 region has 15 residues. Germline trimming cut 3 bases from V and 3 bases from J; bases unmatched to any gene: 6. Germline V lookup: CDR1 MDHEN, CDR2 SYDVKM. The CDR3 loop reads CASSFTGTGNYEQYF. CDR3 nucleotide sequence: TGTGCCAGCAGTTTCACCGGGACAGGGAACTACGAGCAGTACTTC.

The chain joins TRBV6-6 to TRBJ1-2, with 7 bases matching TRBD1. J gave up 4 bases and V 7 bases, and 6 bases lay outside the gene matches. Germline CDR1 MNHNY, CDR2 SVGAGI (reference sequence). This CDR3 contains 13 residues. In DNA form, the CDR3 reads TGTGCCAGCACCGCGGGACAGCTCTATGGCTACACCTTC. The encoded protein is CASTAGQLYGYTF.

This clonotype has more than one count but fewer than ten. The chain links TRBV29-1 to TRBJ2-5; a weak D match, TRBD2 (6 bases). The CDR3 is 11 residues long. CDR1 and CDR2 from the germline V gene are SQVTM and ANQGSEA. The V and J ends lost 8 bases and 5 bases respectively, with 12 bases between them. The CDR3 DNA reads as TGCAGCTCGGGAGCGGCGGAGACCCAGTACTTC. Protein: CSSGAAETQYF. The entire variable domain, with the rest obtained from reference TRBV29-1 and TRBJ2-5, is as follows: SAVISQKPSRDICQRGTSLTIQCQVDSQVTMMFWYRQQPGQSLTLIATANQGSEATYESGFVIDKFPISRPNLTFSTLTVSNMSPEDSSIYLCSSGAAETQYFGPGTRLLVL.

This clonotype was observed at least ten times. The V gene is TRBV20-1, the J gene TRBJ2-1; 11 bases are a match to TRBD2. The CDR3 consists of 15 residues. V gave up 5 bases and J gave up 0 bases; unmatched junction bases: 3. The germline CDR1 and CDR2 sequences are DFQATT and SNEGSKA (reference sequence). The CDR3 bases are TGCAGTGCTCATAGCGGGAGGGGCTCCTACAATGAGCAGTTCTTC. It is translated as CSAHSGRGSYNEQFF.